Listed below are T cell receptor beta chains from one sample, sequenced in a study of blood T cell repertoires in COVID-19. Sequenced by immunoSEQ multiplex PCR; TCRdb stores in-frame clones only, minus some. This table holds 310,000 or so clones, around nine tenths found once. Material: PBMCs or T cells enriched from blood (not recorded which). The receptors derive from a woman in her thirties or forties who had recovered from COVID-19. CDR3s include the opening cysteine and the closing phenylalanine or tryptophan. The order of the fields is J gene, clone size, D gene, V gene, CDR3 DNA, CDR3 protein. D genes are given only for firm matches. Not all rows give a size; the values are once, few, many and, for expanded clones, a class.

>TRBJ2-7|.|TRBD2|TRBV6-2/TRBV6-3
TGTGCCAGCAGTTACGGGATAGCGGGGGGACTATCCTACGAGCAGTACTTC
CASSYGIAGGLSYEQYF
>TRBJ1-1|.|.|TRBV29-1
TGCAGCGTTGAATTACACCCGAAAACTGAAGCTTTCTTT
CSVELHPKTEAFF
>TRBJ2-7|.|TRBD2|TRBV4-3
TGCGCCAGCAGCCAAGGTCGCGCTAGCGGGAGACCCGAGCAGTACTTC
CASSQGRASGRPEQYF
>TRBJ2-1|once|TRBD2|TRBV9
TGTGCCAGCAGCGCCTCTAGCGGGAGGTGGGATGAGCAGTTCTTC
CASSASSGRWDEQFF
>TRBJ2-2|.|.|TRBV7-2
TGTGCCAGCAGCCCTACCTGGAACACCGGGGAGCTGTTTTTT
CASSPTWNTGELFF
>TRBJ1-2|.|.|TRBV30
TGTGCCTGGAGTGTAATTAGGCGGGATGGCTACACCTTC
CAWSVIRRDGYTF
>TRBJ2-1|.|TRBD1|TRBV19
TGTGCCAGTAGTCGACAGGGGGAGAACAATGAGCAGTTCTTC
CASSRQGENNEQFF
>TRBJ2-1|once|.|TRBV30
TGTGCCTGGAGTGTACAGTTCAATGAGCAGTTCTTC
CAWSVQFNEQFF
>TRBJ1-3|once|.|TRBV9
TGTGCCAGCAGCGTAGAGGGGTCCGCAAACACCATATATTTT
CASSVEGSANTIYF
>TRBJ2-1|.|.|TRBV19
TGTGCCAGTAGTATACGCGGGAACACCAATGAGCAGTTCTTC
CASSIRGNTNEQFF
>TRBJ1-5|once|TRBD1|TRBV28
TGTGCCGGACAGGGGGCAGGGAATCAGCCCCAGCATTTT
CAGQGAGNQPQHF
>TRBJ1-5|few|.|TRBV19
TGTGCCAGTAGTATCCTTGGCCTACAGGGCAATAGCAATCAGCCCCAGCATTTT
CASSILGLQGNSNQPQHF
>TRBJ2-3|.|.|TRBV10-3
TGTGCCATCAGGGACAGTTCTAGCACAGATACGCAGTATTTT
CAIRDSSSTDTQYF
>TRBJ2-7|.|.|TRBV19
TGTGCCAGTAGATATGGTCCGGGACTGGATCAGTACTTC
CASRYGPGLDQYF
>TRBJ2-4|.|TRBD1|TRBV27
TGTGCCAGCAGTTACCGGGACAGGGCTTTCTTC
CASSYRDRAFF
>TRBJ2-7|.|TRBD1|TRBV29-1
TGCAGCGTTGCTGGGACAGCCTACGAGCAGTACTTC
CSVAGTAYEQYF
>TRBJ2-7|.|TRBD1|TRBV28
TGTGCCATTGAGGACAGGGGGCTCTACGAGCAGTACTTC
CAIEDRGLYEQYF
>TRBJ2-4|.|TRBD2|TRBV4-1
TGCGCCAGCAGCCAGGGACTAGCGGTCAAAAACATTCAGTACTTC
CASSQGLAVKNIQYF
>TRBJ2-3|.|.|TRBV6-2/TRBV6-3
TGTGCCAGCAGTTACTCGGGGCAGAACACAGATACGCAGTATTTT
CASSYSGQNTDTQYF
>TRBJ1-2|.|.|TRBV6-9
TGTGCCAGCAGTTCCGGGCCGCGGGAGGTTGGCTACACCTTC
CASSSGPREVGYTF
>TRBJ1-2|.|.|TRBV7-9
TGTGCCAGCAGCTTAGGGGCAGGGGACCTTCTCTATGGCTACACCTTC
CASSLGAGDLLYGYTF
>TRBJ2-1|.|TRBD2|TRBV7-2
TGTGCCAGCAGAAGACTAGCGGGAGGTTCCTCCTACAATGAGCAGTTCTTC
CASRRLAGGSSYNEQFF
>TRBJ2-1|few|TRBD1|TRBV7-3
TGTGCCAGCAGCTTAACAGGGGGCTTAGATGAGCAGTTCTTC
CASSLTGGLDEQFF
>TRBJ2-7|.|.|TRBV7-2
TGTGCCAGCAGCCAAGACAGCAGGGCCTACGAGCAGTACTTC
CASSQDSRAYEQYF
>TRBJ1-4|.|.|TRBV4-3
TGCGCCAGCAGCCAAGATACAACAACTAATGAAAAACTGTTTTTT
CASSQDTTTNEKLFF
>TRBJ2-7|.|.|TRBV30
TGTGCCTGGACAAAGAGGCGATACGAGCAGTACTTC
CAWTKRRYEQYF
>TRBJ2-7|.|TRBD2|TRBV10-3
TGTGCCACGGGACTAGCGTTGATCTCCTACGAGCAGTACTTC
CATGLALISYEQYF
>TRBJ2-5|.|TRBD1|TRBV7-2
TGTGCCAGCAGCGTCGGGACAGCTGAGACCCAGTACTTC
CASSVGTAETQYF
>TRBJ2-7|.|.|TRBV7-2
TGTGCCAGCAGCCCTTCCACAGGAAGCTCCTACGAGCAGTACTTC
CASSPSTGSSYEQYF
>TRBJ1-1|.|.|TRBV5-1
TGCGCCAGCAGCGACCGTTCTTTGTGGGGGCCATTGAACACTGAAGCTTTCTTT
CASSDRSLWGPLNTEAFF
>TRBJ2-7|.|TRBD1|TRBV7-2
TGTGCCAGCAGCTTAACCTGGACAGGTTACGAGCAGTACTTC
CASSLTWTGYEQYF
>TRBJ2-3|.|TRBD2|TRBV10-3
TGTGCCATCTCCCGACTAGCGGGAGGGCGGGGCACAGATACGCAGTATTTT
CAISRLAGGRGTDTQYF
>TRBJ2-5|.|TRBD2|TRBV30
TGTGCCTGGATCGTACCTCAAGCGGGGGGGTGGGAGACCCAGTACTTC
CAWIVPQAGGWETQYF
>TRBJ2-7|.|TRBD1|TRBV6-5
TGTGCCAGCAGTTACATGAGACAGGGAACCTACGAGCAGTACTTC
CASSYMRQGTYEQYF
>TRBJ2-7|few|TRBD2|TRBV5-1
TGCGCCAGCAGCTTGCGACTAGCGGGGGTTATCTCCTACGAGCAGTACTTC
CASSLRLAGVISYEQYF
>TRBJ2-7|.|.|TRBV3-1/TRBV3-2
TGTGCCAGCAGCCCCGGGGGTCTCTACGAGCAGTACTTC
CASSPGGLYEQYF
>TRBJ1-1|once|TRBD1|TRBV24-1
TGTGCCAGCAGGGGGCCTAACACTGAAGCTTTCTTT
CASRGPNTEAFF
>TRBJ1-5|.|.|TRBV12-2
TGTGCAAGTCGACAGAGATGGAGGCGAAGCAATCAGCCCCAGCATTTT
CASRQRWRRSNQPQHF
>TRBJ2-5|.|.|TRBV5-6
TGTGCCAGCAGCTTGGACAGGTACCAAGAGACCCAGTACTTC
CASSLDRYQETQYF
>TRBJ2-1|.|.|TRBV5-1
TGCGCCAGCAGCTTGGCCCAGCGAGCAAATGAGCAGTTCTTC
CASSLAQRANEQFF
>TRBJ2-2|.|.|TRBV7-2
TGTGCCAGCAGCACACTGGGCAGGGGTTTAACCGGGGAGCTGTTTTTT
CASSTLGRGLTGELFF
>TRBJ1-1|.|.|TRBV19
TGTGCCAGTAAATCCACGACAGTGAACACTGAAGCTTTCTTT
CASKSTTVNTEAFF
>TRBJ1-6|once|TRBD1|TRBV3-1/TRBV3-2
TGTGCCAGCAGCCCTAACAGGGGGCCATCCTATAATTCACCCCTCCACTTT
CASSPNRGPSYNSPLHF
>TRBJ2-7|.|.|TRBV6-5
TGTGCCAGCAGAAAACAGGGTCTGGGCCCCTACGAGCAGTACTTC
CASRKQGLGPYEQYF
>TRBJ2-5|.|.|TRBV19
TGTGCCAGTAGTTCAACGACAGGCGAGACCCAGTACTTC
CASSSTTGETQYF
>TRBJ2-7|once|TRBD2|TRBV5-1
TGCGCCAGCAGCTTGGGCGGGGGGGTCTACGAGCAGTACTTC
CASSLGGGVYEQYF
>TRBJ2-2|.|TRBD1|TRBV27
TGTGCCAGCAGCCCAACCGGGACAGGGGGTCTCGTTGACGGGGAGCTGTTTTTT
CASSPTGTGGLVDGELFF
>TRBJ2-5|.|.|TRBV9
TGTGCCAGCACCCCGGGAGATCAAGAGACCCAGTACTTC
CASTPGDQETQYF
>TRBJ1-6|once|TRBD1|TRBV6-2/TRBV6-3
TGTGCCAGCAGTCCGACAGGGGTAGCGAGAACACCCCTCCACTTT
CASSPTGVARTPLHF
>TRBJ1-5|few|.|TRBV18
TGTGCCAGCTCACCGAACGGGGGGAATCAGCCCCAGCATTTT
CASSPNGGNQPQHF
>TRBJ2-1|.|.|TRBV28
TGTGCCAGCACCCAGGGGCAGGGTGTATACAATGAGCAGTTCTTC
CASTQGQGVYNEQFF
>TRBJ1-2|.|TRBD1|TRBV11-2
TGTGCCAGCAGCTTAGTCCCGGGACAGAACTATGGCTACACCTTC
CASSLVPGQNYGYTF
>TRBJ1-5|.|.|TRBV7-2
TGTGCCAGCAGCTTAGCGCAGGGTTGGGTTCAGCCCCAGCATTTT
CASSLAQGWVQPQHF
>TRBJ1-1|.|TRBD1|TRBV30
TGTGCCTGGAGCGGGGGGACAGGGGGCCTGAACACTGAAGCTTTCTTT
CAWSGGTGGLNTEAFF
>TRBJ2-7|.|TRBD2|TRBV7-2
TGTGCCAGCAGCTCGGGACTAGCGGGAAGGTACGAGCAGTACTTC
CASSSGLAGRYEQYF
>TRBJ2-2|.|.|TRBV7-3
TGTGCCAGCAGCCCCCTGAGGACCGGGGAGCTGTTTTTT
CASSPLRTGELFF
>TRBJ2-1|.|TRBD1|TRBV28
TGTGCCAGCAGCCCGACGGACAGGGGATACAATGAGCAGTTCTTC
CASSPTDRGYNEQFF
>TRBJ2-5|.|TRBD2|TRBV5-1
TGCGCCAGCAGCTTGGATGTAGCGGGGTCACAAGAGACCCAGTACTTC
CASSLDVAGSQETQYF
>TRBJ2-5|once|.|TRBV14
TGTGCCAGCAGCCAGATTATTGGCGAGACCCAGTACTTC
CASSQIIGETQYF
>TRBJ1-5|.|TRBD1|TRBV27
TGTGCCAGCAGTTTAGACAGGGGCGGACAGCCCCAGCATTTT
CASSLDRGGQPQHF